This T cell receptor (beta chain) was captured in a study of vaccination and CD4 T cells after COVID-19. Study information: Post-COVID specimens were obtained a median 101 days after diagnosis (range 35 to 161). Overlapping SARS-CoV-2, HCoV-NL63, HCoV-OC43 and HCoV-229E spike peptides were used to stimulate cells.

The assay that was used to sequence DNA from cultured CD4+ T cells was the Oncomine TCR Beta short-read assay. TCRdb analysed the PCR reads with MiXCR anew, one entry per CDR3 protein. Of almost 20,000 distinct CDR3 sequences listed, 52% are singletons. The germline V gene encodes CDR1 MNHNS and CDR2 SASEGT. CDR3 size: 16 residues. With 6 bases clipped from V and 1 base from J, the junction kept 10 bases outside the gene matches. Study-wide points: Among reactive clones from convalescent patients, a median 86.3% appeared only post-vaccination.

Specified treatment: approximately 9-day PBMC culture with coronavirus spike peptide pools or control peptides (ViraFEST assay). Positive PCR tests came between March and December 2020, ahead of the US Alpha, Beta and Delta variants. Regarding this clonotype: Its matching antigen is unknown.

The sequence derives from a human donor who had recovered from COVID-19. The chain has TRBV6-1 and TRBJ2-3; 7 bases line up with TRBD2. The sequenced sample was CD4+ T cells from blood, cultured in vitro. The DNA for the CDR3 is TGTGCCAGCAGATCTCACTCAGCGGGGCGCACAGATACGCAGTATTTT. Protein sequence: CASRSHSAGRTDTQYF.